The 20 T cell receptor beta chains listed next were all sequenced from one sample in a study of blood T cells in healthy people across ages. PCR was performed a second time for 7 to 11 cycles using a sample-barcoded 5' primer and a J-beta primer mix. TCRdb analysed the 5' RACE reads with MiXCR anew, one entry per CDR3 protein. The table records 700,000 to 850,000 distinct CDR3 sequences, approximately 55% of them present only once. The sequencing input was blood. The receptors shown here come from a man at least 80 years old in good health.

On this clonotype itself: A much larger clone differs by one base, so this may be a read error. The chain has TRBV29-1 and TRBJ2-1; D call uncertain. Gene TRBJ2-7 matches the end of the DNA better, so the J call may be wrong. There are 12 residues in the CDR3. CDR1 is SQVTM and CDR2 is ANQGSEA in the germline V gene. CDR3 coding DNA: TGCAGCGTTGATGCAGACCCCAATGAGCAGTACTTC. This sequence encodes CSVDADPNEQYF.

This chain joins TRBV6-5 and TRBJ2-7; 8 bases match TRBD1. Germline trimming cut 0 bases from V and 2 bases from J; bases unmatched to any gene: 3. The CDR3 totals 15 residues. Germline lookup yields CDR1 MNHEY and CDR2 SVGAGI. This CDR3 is CASSYSTGAPYEQYF. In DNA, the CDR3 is TGTGCCAGCAGTTACTCGACAGGGGCCCCCTACGAGCAGTACTTC.

The CDR3 loop is CSGGGGAYEQYF. DNA of the CDR3: TGCAGCGGGGGGGGCGGAGCCTACGAGCAGTACTTC. The V gene is TRBV29-1, the J gene TRBJ2-7; tentatively, D is TRBD2 (7 bases). V lost 7 bases and J 2 bases, leaving 12 bases between the germline ends. CDR3 length: 12 residues. Germline V CDR1 and CDR2: SQVTM, ANQGSEA.

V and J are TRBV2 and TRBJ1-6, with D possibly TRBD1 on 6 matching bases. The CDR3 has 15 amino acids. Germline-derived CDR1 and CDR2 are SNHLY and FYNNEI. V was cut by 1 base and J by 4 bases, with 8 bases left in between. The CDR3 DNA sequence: TGTGCCAGCAGTGAAGGCAGGGGTTATAATTCACCCCTCCACTTT. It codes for CASSEGRGYNSPLHF.

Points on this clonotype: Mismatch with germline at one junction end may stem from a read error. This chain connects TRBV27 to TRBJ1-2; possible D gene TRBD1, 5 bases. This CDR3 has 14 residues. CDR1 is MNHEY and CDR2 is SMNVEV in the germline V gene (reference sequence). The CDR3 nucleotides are TGTGCCAGCTGTTTTTCGGGGGGATACGATGGCTACACCTTC. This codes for CASCFSGGYDGYTF.

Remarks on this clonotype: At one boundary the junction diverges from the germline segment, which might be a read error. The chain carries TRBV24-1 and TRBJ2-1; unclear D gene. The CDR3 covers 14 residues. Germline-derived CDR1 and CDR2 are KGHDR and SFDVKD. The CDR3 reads CATSDPMFGNGQFF. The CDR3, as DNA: TGTGCCACCAGTGACCCGATGTTTGGCAATGGGCAGTTCTTC.

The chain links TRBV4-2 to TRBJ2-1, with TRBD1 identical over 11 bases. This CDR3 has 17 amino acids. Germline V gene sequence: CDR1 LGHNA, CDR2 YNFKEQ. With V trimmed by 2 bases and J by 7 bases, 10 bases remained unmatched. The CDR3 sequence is CASSQWTGQGARNEQFF. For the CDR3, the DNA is TGTGCCAGCAGCCAATGGACCGGACAGGGGGCTCGTAATGAGCAGTTCTTC.

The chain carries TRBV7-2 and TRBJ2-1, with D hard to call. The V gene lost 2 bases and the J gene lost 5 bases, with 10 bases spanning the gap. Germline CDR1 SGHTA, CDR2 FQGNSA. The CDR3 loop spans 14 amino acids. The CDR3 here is CASSLFRSDNEQFF. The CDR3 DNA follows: TGTGCCAGCAGCTTATTTCGGAGCGACAATGAGCAGTTCTTC.

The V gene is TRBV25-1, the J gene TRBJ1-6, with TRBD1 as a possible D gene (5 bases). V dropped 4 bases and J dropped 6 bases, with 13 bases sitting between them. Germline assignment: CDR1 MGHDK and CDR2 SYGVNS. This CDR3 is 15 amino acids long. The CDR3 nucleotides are TGTGCCAGCAGTGCACCGGGACTCTTTAATTCACCCCTCCACTTT. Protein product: CASSAPGLFNSPLHF.

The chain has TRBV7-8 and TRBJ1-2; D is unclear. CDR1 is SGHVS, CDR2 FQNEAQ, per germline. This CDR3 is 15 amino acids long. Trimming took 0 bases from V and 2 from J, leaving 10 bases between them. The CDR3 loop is CASSLAMGMNYGYTF. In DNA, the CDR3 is TGTGCCAGCAGCTTAGCTATGGGTATGAACTATGGCTACACCTTC.

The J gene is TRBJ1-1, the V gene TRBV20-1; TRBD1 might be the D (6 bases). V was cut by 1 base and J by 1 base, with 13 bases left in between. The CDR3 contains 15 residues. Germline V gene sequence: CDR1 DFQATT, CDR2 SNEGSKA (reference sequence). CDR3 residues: CSARGPGGRNTEAFF. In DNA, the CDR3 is TGCAGTGCTAGAGGCCCCGGGGGCCGGAACACTGAAGCTTTCTTT.

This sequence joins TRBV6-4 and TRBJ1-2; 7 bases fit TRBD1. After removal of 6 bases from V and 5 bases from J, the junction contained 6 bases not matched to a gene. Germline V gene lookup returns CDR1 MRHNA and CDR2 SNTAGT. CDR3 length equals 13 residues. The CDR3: CASRGRTGYGYTF. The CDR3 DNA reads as TGTGCCAGCAGGGGAAGGACAGGATATGGCTACACCTTC.

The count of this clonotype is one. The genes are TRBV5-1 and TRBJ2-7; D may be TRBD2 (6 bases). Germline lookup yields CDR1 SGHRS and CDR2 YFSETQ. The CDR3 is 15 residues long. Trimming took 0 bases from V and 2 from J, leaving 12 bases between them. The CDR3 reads CASSLDRGDAYEQYF. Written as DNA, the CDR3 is TGCGCCAGCAGCTTGGATCGCGGGGACGCCTACGAGCAGTACTTC. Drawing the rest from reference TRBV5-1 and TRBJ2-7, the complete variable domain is KAGVTQTPRYLIKTRGQQVTLSCSPISGHRSVSWYQQTPGQGLQFLFEYFSETQRNKGNFPGRFSGRQFSNSRSEMNVSTLELGDSALYLCASSLDRGDAYEQYFGPGTRLTVT.

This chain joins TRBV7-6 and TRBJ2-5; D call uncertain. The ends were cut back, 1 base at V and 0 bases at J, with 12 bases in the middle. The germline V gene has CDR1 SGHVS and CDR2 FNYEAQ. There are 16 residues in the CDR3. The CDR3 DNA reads TGTGCCAGCAGCTTAGTTTTGGGTACATACCAAGAGACCCAGTACTTC. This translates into CASSLVLGTYQETQYF.

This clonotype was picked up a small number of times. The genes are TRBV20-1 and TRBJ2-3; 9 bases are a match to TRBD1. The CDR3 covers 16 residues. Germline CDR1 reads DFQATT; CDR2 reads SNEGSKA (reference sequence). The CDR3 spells CSASPHGTGRPDTQYF. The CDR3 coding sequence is TGCAGCGCATCCCCCCACGGGACAGGGAGGCCAGATACGCAGTATTTT.

The CDR3 sequence: CASSRAPTNEKLFF. The CDR3 coding sequence is TGTGCCAGCAGTAGGGCCCCAACTAATGAAAAACTGTTTTTT. V usage is TRBV2 and J usage is TRBJ1-4; no clear D. Trimming removed 5 bases from V and 0 bases from J, with 7 bases in between. CDR1 is SNHLY, CDR2 FYNNEI, per germline. CDR3 size: 14 residues.

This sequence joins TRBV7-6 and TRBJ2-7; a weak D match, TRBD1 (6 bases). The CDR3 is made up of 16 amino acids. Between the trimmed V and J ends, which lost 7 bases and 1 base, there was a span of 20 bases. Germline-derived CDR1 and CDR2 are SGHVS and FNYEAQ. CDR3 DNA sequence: TGTGCCAGCAACCCCCGACGGGACACGGGGTCCTACGAGCAGTACTTC. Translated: CASNPRRDTGSYEQYF.

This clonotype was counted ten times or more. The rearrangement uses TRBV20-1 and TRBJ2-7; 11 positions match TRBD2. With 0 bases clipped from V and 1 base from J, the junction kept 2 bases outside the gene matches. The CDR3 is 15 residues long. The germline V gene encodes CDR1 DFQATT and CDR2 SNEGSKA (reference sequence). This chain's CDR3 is CSARDRLAGSYEQYF. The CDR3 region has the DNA TGCAGTGCTAGAGATCGACTAGCGGGATCCTACGAGCAGTACTTC.

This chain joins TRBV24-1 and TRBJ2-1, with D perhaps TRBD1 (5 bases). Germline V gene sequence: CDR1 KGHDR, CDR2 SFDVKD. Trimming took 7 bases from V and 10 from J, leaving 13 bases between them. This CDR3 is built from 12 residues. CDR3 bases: TGTGCCACCAGCGAGCCCAACAGGGAGCAGTTCTTC. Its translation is CATSEPNREQFF.

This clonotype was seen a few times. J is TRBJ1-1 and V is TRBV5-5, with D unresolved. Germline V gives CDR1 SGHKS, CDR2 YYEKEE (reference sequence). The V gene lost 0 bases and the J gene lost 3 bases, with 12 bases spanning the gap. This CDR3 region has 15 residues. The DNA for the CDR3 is TGTGCCAGCAGCTTGGTACCGGGGAGGGACACTGAAGCTTTCTTT. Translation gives CASSLVPGRDTEAFF.